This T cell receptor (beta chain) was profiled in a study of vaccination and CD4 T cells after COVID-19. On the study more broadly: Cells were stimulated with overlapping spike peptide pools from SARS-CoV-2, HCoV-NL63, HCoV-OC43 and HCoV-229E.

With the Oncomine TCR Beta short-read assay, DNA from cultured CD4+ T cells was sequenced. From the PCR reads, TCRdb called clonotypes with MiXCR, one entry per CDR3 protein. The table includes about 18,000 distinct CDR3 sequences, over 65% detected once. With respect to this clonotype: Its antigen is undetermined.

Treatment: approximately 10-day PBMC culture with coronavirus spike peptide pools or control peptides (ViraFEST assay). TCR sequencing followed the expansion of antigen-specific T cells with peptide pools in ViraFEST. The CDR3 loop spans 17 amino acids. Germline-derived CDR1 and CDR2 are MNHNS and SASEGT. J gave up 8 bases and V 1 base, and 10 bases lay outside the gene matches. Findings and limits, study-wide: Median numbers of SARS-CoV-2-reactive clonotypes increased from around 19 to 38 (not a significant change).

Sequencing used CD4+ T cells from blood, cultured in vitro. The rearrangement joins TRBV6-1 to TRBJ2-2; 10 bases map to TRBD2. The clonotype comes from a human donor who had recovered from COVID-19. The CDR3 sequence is CASSEVLAGAGGGELFF. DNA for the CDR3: TGTGCCAGCAGTGAAGTCCTAGCGGGAGCCGGTGGGGGGGAGCTGTTTTTT.